These 21 T cell receptor beta chains were sequenced from one sample in a study of radiotherapy plus CTLA-4 blockade in lung cancer. TCRdb's copy holds only in-frame clones and misses some; the assay was immunoSEQ multiplex PCR. The table has 75,000 to 95,000 clones, 55% to 75% seen once. Here the sequenced sample was peripheral blood, taken from a patient treated with radiotherapy plus ipilimumab. These receptors were taken from a human donor with non-small cell lung cancer that progressed on radiotherapy plus ipilimumab.

This clone turned up a few times. V gene TRBV19 combines with J gene TRBJ2-5; D not resolved. Germline CDR1 is LNHDA and CDR2 is SQIVND (reference sequence). V was pared by 1 base and J by 7 bases, with 13 bases between. CDR3 length equals 14 residues. DNA of the CDR3: TGTGCCAGTAGTATAGGACCCCCGCCGATGACCCAGTACTTC. Protein sequence: CASSIGPPPMTQYF.

This clone has just a few counts. The gene calls are TRBV15 and TRBJ2-3, with D perhaps matching TRBD1 or TRBD2 (5 bases each). This CDR3 is 16 amino acids long. V was cut by 3 bases and J by 5 bases, with 18 bases left in between. CDR1 is LNHNV, CDR2 YYDKDF, per germline (reference sequence). CDR3 protein: CATSSPDEGTEDTQYF. The CDR3 DNA follows: TGTGCCACCAGCAGCCCGGACGAGGGGACGGAAGATACGCAGTATTTT.

This chain joins TRBV7-6 and TRBJ2-5; tentative D call: TRBD1 (7 bases). Germline V gene lookup returns CDR1 SGHVS and CDR2 FNYEAQ. V was pared by 5 bases and J by 3 bases, with 13 bases between. This CDR3 comprises 14 residues. Written as DNA, the CDR3 is TGTGCCAGCAGCCTTCCAGGGGGGAAAGAGACCCAGTACTTC. Its protein is CASSLPGGKETQYF.

The CDR3 here is CASRAQGAPTDTQYF. Here the CDR3 DNA reads TGTGCCAGCAGGGCACAGGGGGCTCCCACAGATACGCAGTATTTT. The V gene is TRBV7-3, the J gene TRBJ2-3, with TRBD1 matching over 9 bases. The CDR3 has 15 residues. V shed 6 bases and J 2 bases; nucleotides not matched to a gene: 6. The germline V gene encodes CDR1 SGHTA and CDR2 FQGTGA.

This rearrangement joins TRBV5-4 to TRBJ2-7; D gene unclear. The CDR3 is made up of 14 amino acids. Trimming left V 1 base short and J 7 bases short, with 15 bases between. The V gene's germline CDR1 is SGHNT and CDR2 YYREEE (reference sequence). The CDR3 here is CASSLLDGLGEQYF. Here the CDR3 DNA reads TGTGCCAGCAGCTTGCTCGACGGATTGGGGGAGCAGTACTTC.

This clone is categorized as medium-sized. V usage is TRBV6-4 and J usage is TRBJ2-3, with 10 bases fitting TRBD2. Germline V gene lookup returns CDR1 MRHNA and CDR2 SNTAGT. The ends lost 3 bases at V and 0 bases at J; junction bases unmatched: 0. The length of the CDR3 is 15 residues. The CDR3 reads CASSEGLASTDTQYF. In nucleotides, the CDR3 is TGTGCCAGCAGTGAGGGACTAGCGAGCACAGATACGCAGTATTTT.

The genes are TRBV5-1 and TRBJ2-7; D might be TRBD1 (6 bases). The CDR3 is 15 amino acids. V lost 1 base, J lost 2 bases, and 13 bases lay in between. The germline CDR1 and CDR2 sequences are SGHRS and YFSETQ. The CDR3 is CASSLTGHTTYEQYF. CDR3 nucleotides: TGCGCCAGCAGCTTGACGGGACATACAACCTACGAGCAGTACTTC.

V and J are TRBV5-8 and TRBJ2-5, with D tentatively TRBD1 or TRBD2 (5 bases each). V lost 6 bases to trimming and J lost 1 base, with 13 bases between them. Per the germline V gene, CDR1 is SGHTS and CDR2 is YDEGEE. The CDR3 runs to 14 residues. The CDR3 nucleotides are TGTGCCAGCACCCAGGGACGGGGCCAAGAGACCCAGTACTTC. Protein sequence: CASTQGRGQETQYF.

The chain uses TRBV6-5 and TRBJ1-3, with no clear D. The CDR3 is 14 amino acids. The germline V gene encodes CDR1 MNHEY and CDR2 SVGAGI. V was pared by 6 bases and J by 0 bases, with 9 bases between. CDR3 coding DNA: TGTGCCAGCAGAATCGACTCCTCTGGAAACACCATATATTTT. This codes for CASRIDSSGNTIYF.

This chain connects TRBV5-4 to TRBJ2-3; D not certain. Per germline, CDR1 SGHNT and CDR2 YYREEE (reference sequence). V shed 4 bases and J shed 4 bases, with 10 bases lying between them. This CDR3 spans 13 amino acids. CDR3 bases: TGTGCCAGCAGCCCCCAGGTGGCAGATACGCAGTATTTT. It yields the protein CASSPQVADTQYF.

This clone was seen only once. This chain connects TRBV4-3 to TRBJ1-1; possible D gene TRBD1, 6 bases. CDR3 length: 15 amino acids. From germline, CDR1 is LGHNA and CDR2 YSLEER. V lost 0 bases, J lost 3 bases, and 11 bases lay in between. The DNA of the CDR3 is TGCGCCAGCAGCCAAGAACAAGAGGGGGACACTGAAGCTTTCTTT. Amino acids: CASSQEQEGDTEAFF.

This clone was recorded only once. This may be a read error: a much more frequent sequence differs by one nucleotide. The V gene is TRBV29-1, the J gene TRBJ2-7; 9 nucleotides match TRBD2. Germline trimming cut 5 bases from V and 7 bases from J; bases unmatched to any gene: 9. Germline assignment: CDR1 SQVTM and CDR2 ANQGSEA. This CDR3 contains 13 residues. Written as DNA, the CDR3 is TGCAGCGTTACCGGGACTAGCAGCAATGAGCAGTACTTC. Encoded protein: CSVTGTSSNEQYF.

The chain is built from TRBV6-5 and TRBJ2-3; 10 bases align to TRBD2. Germline assignment: CDR1 MNHEY and CDR2 SVGAGI. V was pared by 6 bases and J by 9 bases, with 12 bases of the junction left unmatched. CDR3 length: 15 residues. Here the CDR3 reads CASRNSGGIVRTQYF. CDR3 coding DNA: TGTGCCAGCAGAAATAGCGGGGGGATTGTCAGAACGCAGTATTTT.

V usage is TRBV5-5 and J usage is TRBJ2-2; D gene unclear. CDR3 length: 15 residues. In germline, CDR1 is SGHKS, CDR2 YYEKEE (reference sequence). Trimming took off 4 bases at V and 0 bases at J, with 10 bases between the two ends. The CDR3 nucleotides are TGTGCCAGCAGCGGCCGGGCCTCGAACACCGGGGAGCTGTTTTTT. Its protein is CASSGRASNTGELFF.

The chain combines TRBV28 with TRBJ2-7; perhaps D is TRBD1 or TRBD2 (6 bases each). The CDR3 is 14 amino acids. Germline-derived CDR1 and CDR2 are MDHEN and SYDVKM. V lost 9 bases to trimming and J lost 0 bases, with 15 bases between them. CDR3 protein: CASTVGGSSYEQYF. DNA of the CDR3: TGTGCCAGTACGGTCGGGGGCAGCTCCTACGAGCAGTACTTC.

This clone occurred a few times. Written as DNA, the CDR3 is TGTGCCAGCTCACCGGACGGTAACTATGGCTACACCTTC. This codes for CASSPDGNYGYTF. This rearrangement joins TRBV18 to TRBJ1-2; D gene uncertain. V was pared by 3 bases and J by 1 base, with 6 bases between. Per the germline V gene, CDR1 is KGHSH and CDR2 is LQKENI. The CDR3 has 13 amino acids. Full variable domain (missing parts from reference TRBV18 and TRBJ1-2): NAGVMQNPRHLVRRRGQEARLRCSPMKGHSHVYWYRQLPEEGLKFMVYLQKENIIDESGMPKERFSAEFPKEGPSILRIQQVVRGDSAAYFCASSPDGNYGYTFGSGTRLTVV.

The J gene is TRBJ2-7, the V gene TRBV6-5; D possibly corresponds to TRBD1 (5 bases). With 8 bases removed from V and 2 bases from J, the gap between germline ends came to 13 bases. The CDR3 has 13 amino acids. Germline loops: CDR1 MNHEY, CDR2 SVGAGI. CDR3 loop: CASLSRQPYEQYF. The DNA of the CDR3 is TGTGCCAGCCTTTCTCGACAGCCCTACGAGCAGTACTTC.

The chain combines TRBV21-1 with TRBJ1-1; the table's D call, TRBD1, has no DNA check behind it. TRBV21-1 is a known pseudogene. This CDR3 has 15 residues. The CDR3 region has the DNA TGTGCCAGCAGCAACGCGACAGAGCAGAACACTGAAGCTTTCTTT. Protein product: CASSNATEQNTEAFF.

V gene TRBV27 combines with J gene TRBJ2-7; 12 bases are shared with TRBD1. V lost 3 bases and J lost 6; bases outside the gene matches: 6. There are 15 residues in the CDR3. Germline V gives CDR1 MNHEY, CDR2 SMNVEV (reference sequence). In DNA form, the CDR3 reads TGTGCCAGCAGTTTGGGGACAGGGGGCTTAGCCGAGCAGTACTTC. It yields the protein CASSLGTGGLAEQYF.

This clone has just a few counts. This chain connects TRBV15 to TRBJ2-7, with 10 bases lining up with TRBD2. V lost 0 bases and J lost 6; bases outside the gene matches: 11. Per germline, CDR1 LNHNV and CDR2 YYDKDF (reference sequence). The CDR3 has 17 amino acids. CDR3 nucleotide sequence: TGTGCCACCAGCAGAGATTTCGAGCGGGAGGGCGACTCCGAGCAGTACTTC. It is translated as CATSRDFEREGDSEQYF.

This clone came up once. J is TRBJ2-2 and V is TRBV5-1, with unresolved D. V dropped 0 bases and J dropped 3 bases, with 12 bases sitting between them. Looked up from germline, CDR1 is SGHRS and CDR2 is YFSETQ. This CDR3 contains 16 residues. The CDR3, as DNA: TGCGCCAGCAGCTTGGCCTGGGGTCGAGACACCGGGGAGCTGTTTTTT. Translating gives CASSLAWGRDTGELFF.